This TCR beta chain emerged from a study of OX40 agonist ivuxolimab in advanced cancers. Across the whole study: The mean age was about 61 years, ranging from 23 to 79, with 82.7% of participants male. One patient with hepatocellular carcinoma and two with cutaneous melanoma, three in all, had partial responses.

Data came from immunoSEQ multiplex PCR; TCRdb stores just in-frame clones and leaves some out. The sample holds 15,000 or so clones; about 90% are singletons and the top ten take roughly 25%. In the case of this clone: What it binds is unknown.

Study-wide results and limits: Expanded peripheral T cells had an undetermined antigen specificity. Several nonresponders also turned out to have low normalized T-cell clonal expansion.

The sample in question was CD4+ or CD8+ T cells sorted from blood, obtained in a trial of the OX40 agonist ivuxolimab. The TCR sequence derives from an adult with an advanced solid tumor such as melanoma, head and neck, liver or kidney cancer.

For the CDR3, the DNA is TGTGCCAGCAGTTACGGCAAGGGCAGCAATCAGCCCCAGCATTTT. It is translated as CASSYGKGSNQPQHF. The rearrangement uses TRBV6-5 and TRBJ1-5; D unclear. The CDR3 is made up of 15 amino acids. In germline, CDR1 is MNHEY, CDR2 SVGAGI. Trimming took 2 bases from V and 1 from J, leaving 9 bases between them.